Listed below are T cell receptor beta chains from one sample, sequenced in a study of regulatory T cells in long-lasting Graves disease. Each CDR3 protein gets one entry after TCRdb re-called the multiplex PCR reads with MiXCR. The sample shows more than 400,000 distinct CDR3 sequences, around 15% of them seen only once. These sequences were also reported in another study, on T cells in Graves' hyperthyroidism and ophthalmopathy.

Specimen: peripheral blood mononuclear cells (PBMCs), collected at new diagnosis, from a patient treated with antithyroid drugs. Every receptor here comes from a man aged 35-49 years with Graves disease. Each CDR3 is given with its conserved first and last residue. Each record gives: V gene, clone size, D gene, J gene, CDR3 DNA, CDR3 protein. The D gene is left open where the match is weak. Not every row has a clone size; where given, it reads once, few, many or a size class.

>TRBV4-1|few|.|TRBJ2-7
TGCGCCAGCAGCCAAGAATCTGCTACCTCCTACGAGCAGTACTTC
CASSQESATSYEQYF
>TRBV28|many|.|TRBJ2-5
TGTGCCAGCAGTGTCCCCCTTGGGAGGGAGACCCAGTACTTC
CASSVPLGRETQYF
>TRBV12-5|few|TRBD2|TRBJ2-1
TGTGCTAGTGGTTTGGGTCGACTAGCGGGATTGGATGAGCAGTTCTTC
CASGLGRLAGLDEQFF
>TRBV19|many|.|TRBJ2-1
TGTGCCAGTATGAAAGACTACTCCTACAATGAGCAGTTCTTC
CASMKDYSYNEQFF
>TRBV6-6|.|.|TRBJ1-1
TGTGCCAGCAGTTACTCGACAGGATTCCCTGAAGCTTTCTTT
CASSYSTGFPEAFF
>TRBV12-5|many|TRBD2|TRBJ2-3
TGTGCTAGTGGTATTACCAGCGGGAGGGCCACAACAGATACGCAGTATTTT
CASGITSGRATTDTQYF
>TRBV4-1|few|.|TRBJ2-3
TGCGCCAGCAGCCAAACGGTGACTGGACTCGCCGGTACGCAGTATTTT
CASSQTVTGLAGTQYF
>TRBV28|many|.|TRBJ2-3
TGTGCCAGCAGCTGGGCGGGTGTGAGCACAGATACGCAGTATTTT
CASSWAGVSTDTQYF
>TRBV28|.|.|TRBJ1-5
TGTGCCAGCAAAGTGAGCTCAGGGAATATCGGAAATCAGCCCCAGCATTTT
CASKVSSGNIGNQPQHF
>TRBV2|many|.|TRBJ1-2
TGTGCCAGCAGGATGGACGGGAACTATGGCTACACCTTC
CASRMDGNYGYTF
>TRBV11-2|many|.|TRBJ2-3
TGTGCCAGCAGCCTCGGACATGCGCAGTATTTT
CASSLGHAQYF
>TRBV25-1|few|.|TRBJ2-1
TGTGCCAGCGGGGGGACCGGTGTAGGTGAGCAGTTCTTC
CASGGTGVGEQFF
>TRBV19|few|.|TRBJ2-2
TGTGCCAGTAGGAAGAATCAGTTCACCGGGGAGCTGTTTTTT
CASRKNQFTGELFF
>TRBV19|few|.|TRBJ1-5
TGTGCCAGTAGGGGTTTTACGGACAGACTAAATCAGCCCCAGCATTTT
CASRGFTDRLNQPQHF
>TRBV11-3|many|TRBD1|TRBJ2-3
TGTGCCAGCAGCCGGACAGGGGACGATACGCAGTATTTT
CASSRTGDDTQYF
>TRBV3-1|many|TRBD1|TRBJ2-5
TGTGCCAGCAGCCAACGGGACAGCCGGCAAGAGACCCAGTACTTC
CASSQRDSRQETQYF
>TRBV29-1|few|.|TRBJ2-1
TGCAGCGTTACCCTTCGGGCTGGGAGTGAGCAGTTCTTC
CSVTLRAGSEQFF
>TRBV27|many|.|TRBJ2-2
TGTGCCAGCAGCGCGGTGTCCAGGGGAAACACCGGGGAGCTGTTTTTT
CASSAVSRGNTGELFF
>TRBV10-3|.|.|TRBJ2-1
TGTGCCATCAGCCAAGGGGTGGGGGATGAGCAGTTCTTC
CAISQGVGDEQFF